This passage covers 24 T cell receptor beta chains from one sample sequenced in a study of control samples from healthy donors and cancer patients (dated by TCRdb to 2018 to 2020). Library generation was performed with the immunoSEQ multiplex PCR assay. The immuneACCESS repertoire file appears here via TCRdb, limited to in-frame rearrangements. These files lack a portion of the clones; in checked studies, under half of the deficit traces to unresolved V genes, and the cause of the others is not known. The sample contains tens of thousands of clones, 70% to 90% of them found a single time. The ten largest clonotypes hold about 7.1% of the sample. Sequencing used blood. Receptors originate from a man aged 50 to 60 in good health.

A note on this clone: A read error may produce the germline difference seen at one junction end. J is TRBJ1-2 and V is TRBV4-3; D might be TRBD1 (6 bases). Germline CDR1 reads LGHNA; CDR2 reads YSLEER. The CDR3 spans 15 residues. The CDR3 loop reads CARSPGPGAGDGYTF. The CDR3 region has the DNA TGCGCCCGCAGCCCAGGGCCGGGGGCGGGGGATGGCTACACCTTC.

This rearrangement joins TRBV3-1 (or the pseudogene TRBV3-2) to TRBJ2-5, with D hard to call. Germline lookup yields CDR1 LGHDT and CDR2 YNNKEL (reference sequence). This CDR3 has 15 residues. V lost 0 bases and J 2 bases, leaving 10 bases between the germline ends. The CDR3 DNA follows: TGTGCCAGCAGCCAAGACGTCGGCGGTCAAGAGACCCAGTACTTC. Encoded protein: CASSQDVGGQETQYF.

This clone was counted a few times. The chain joins TRBV7-2 to TRBJ1-2; perhaps TRBD1 as D (5 bases). The CDR3 is 15 amino acids. V shed 4 bases and J shed 6 bases, with 18 bases lying between them. In germline, CDR1 is SGHTA, CDR2 FQGNSA. CDR3 in DNA: TGTGCCAGCAGCTGGGCAGGTCGGGCAGGGAATGGCTACACCTTC. Protein: CASSWAGRAGNGYTF.

The chain couples TRBV7-8 to TRBJ2-7; D is ambiguous. CDR1 is SGHVS and CDR2 is FQNEAQ in the germline V gene. Trimming left V 1 base short and J 7 bases short, with 8 bases between. The length of the CDR3 is 12 residues. CDR3 DNA sequence: TGTGCCAGCAGCTTAGTAGGGCCGGAGCAGTACTTC. Its translation: CASSLVGPEQYF.

The chain combines TRBV2 with TRBJ1-3, with 7 bases aligning to TRBD1. Trimming took 9 bases from V and 3 from J; bases not matched to a gene: 5. This CDR3 comprises 13 residues. Germline lookup yields CDR1 SNHLY and CDR2 FYNNEI. The CDR3 DNA reads as TGTGCCAGTTTACAGGGGATTGGAAACACCATATATTTT. As protein: CASLQGIGNTIYF.

The chain uses TRBV18 and TRBJ1-3, with D unresolved. The CDR3 contains 16 residues. Germline assignment: CDR1 KGHSH and CDR2 LQKENI. V was clipped by 2 bases and J by 2 bases, with 13 bases between them. Written as DNA, the CDR3 is TGTGCCAGCTCACCAAGGATGACGGCTACTGGAAACACCATATATTTT. Translation gives CASSPRMTATGNTIYF.

The chain employs TRBV2 and TRBJ1-2; no clear D gene. The CDR3 extends over 15 amino acids. Germline values: CDR1 SNHLY, CDR2 FYNNEI. The ends were cut back, 4 bases at V and 2 bases at J, with 14 bases in the middle. The CDR3 here is CASSANGQMNYGYTF. The CDR3 DNA reads TGTGCCAGCAGTGCCAACGGGCAGATGAACTATGGCTACACCTTC.

V usage is TRBV7-9 and J usage is TRBJ1-3; D gene unclear. The CDR3 is 14 residues long. Germline CDR1 reads SEHNR; CDR2 reads FQNEAQ (reference sequence). Between the trimmed V and J ends, which lost 1 base and 0 bases, there was a span of 4 bases. CDR3 in amino acids: CASSLDSSGNTIYF. The DNA of the CDR3 is TGTGCCAGCAGCTTAGACAGCTCTGGAAACACCATATATTTT.

The chain recombines TRBV6-5 with TRBJ1-1; D is ambiguous. V lost 2 bases, J lost 7 bases, and 11 bases lay in between. CDR3 length: 13 amino acids. The V gene's germline CDR1 is MNHEY and CDR2 SVGAGI. CDR3: CASSYGPKGEAFF. The DNA for the CDR3 is TGTGCCAGCAGTTACGGTCCGAAGGGTGAAGCTTTCTTT.

This clone has just one count. V usage is TRBV11-3 and J usage is TRBJ2-3; D is unclear. Germline CDR1 reads SGHNT; CDR2 reads YENEEA. Deletions cut 3 bases from V and 0 bases from J, with 19 bases between. CDR3 size: 18 residues. In DNA, the CDR3 is TGTGCCAGCAGCTTTGGTTTTTGGGCAGAAAGTAGCACAGATACGCAGTATTTT. This encodes CASSFGFWAESSTDTQYF. Supplemented by reference TRBV11-3 and TRBJ2-3, the full variable domain reads EAGVVQSPRYKIIEKKQPVAFWCNPISGHNTLYWYLQNLGQGPELLIRYENEEAVDDSQLPKDRFSAERLKGVDSTLKIQPAELGDSAVYLCASSFGFWAESSTDTQYFGPGTRLTVL.

V is TRBV12-3 or TRBV12-4 and J is TRBJ1-2; D gene unclear. The CDR3 runs to 11 residues. With 6 bases removed from V and 5 bases from J, the gap between germline ends came to 7 bases. CDR3 residues: CASRALYGYTF. The CDR3 DNA is TGTGCCAGCAGGGCCCTGTATGGCTACACCTTC.

A single count supports this clone. This chain joins TRBV9 and TRBJ1-1; no reliable D call. Per germline, CDR1 SGDLS and CDR2 YYNGEE. The CDR3 is 13 residues long. The ends were cut back, 0 bases at V and 4 bases at J, with 7 bases in the middle. The CDR3 reads CASSVGQATEAFF. The DNA of the CDR3 is TGTGCCAGCAGCGTAGGGCAGGCCACTGAAGCTTTCTTT.

The gene calls are TRBV12-3 or TRBV12-4 and TRBJ2-7; D is unresolved. Trimming removed 3 bases at V and 6 bases at J, with 3 bases between. CDR3 length equals 10 residues. CDR3 in amino acids: CASSLSEQYF. The CDR3 region has the DNA TGTGCCAGCAGTTTGTCCGAGCAGTACTTC.

This clone was observed a handful of times. The chain carries TRBV12-5 and TRBJ1-1, with D hard to call. Trimming left V 0 bases short and J 2 bases short, with 10 bases between. This CDR3 is built from 15 residues. CDR1 and CDR2 (germline): LGHNT, FRNRAP. CDR3 in amino acids: CASGLVIGYNTEAFF. Here the CDR3 DNA reads TGTGCTAGTGGTTTGGTAATTGGTTATAACACTGAAGCTTTCTTT.

CDR3 protein: CASSLETGPYEQYF. The CDR3 DNA follows: TGTGCCAGCAGCTTAGAAACAGGCCCCTACGAGCAGTACTTC. The chain couples TRBV7-2 to TRBJ2-7, with a possible D match to TRBD1 (5 bases). Trimming shortened V by 1 base and J by 2 bases, and 9 bases separated the two germline ends. The CDR3 is 14 residues long. CDR1 is SGHTA, CDR2 FQGNSA, per germline. Using reference TRBV7-2 and TRBJ2-7 for the parts outside the CDR3, the full variable domain is GAGVSQSPSNKVTEKGKDVELRCDPISGHTALYWYRQSLGQGLEFLIYFQGNSAPDKSGLPSDRFSAERTGGSVSTLTIQRTQQEDSAVYLCASSLETGPYEQYFGPGTRLTVT.

Remarks on this clone: Different DNA sequences within this sample yield the same CDR3. This chain joins TRBV7-2 and TRBJ2-5; D remains unclear. Per germline, CDR1 SGHTA and CDR2 FQGNSA. V shed 4 bases and J shed 5 bases, with 11 bases lying between them. The CDR3 contains 13 residues. The DNA for the CDR3 is TGTGCCAGCAGCTGGGGTGAGTCGGAGACCCAGTACTTC. It is translated as CASSWGESETQYF.

This rearrangement joins TRBV6-5 to TRBJ1-3; weak D call: TRBD1 (6 bases). The germline V and J ends were trimmed by 6 bases and 1 base, with 13 bases remaining between them. This CDR3 has 15 amino acids. Germline V lookup: CDR1 MNHEY, CDR2 SVGAGI. The CDR3 sequence: CASSSKTGSGNTIYF. Written as DNA, the CDR3 is TGTGCCAGCAGCTCCAAAACAGGGTCTGGAAACACCATATATTTT.

This sequence joins TRBV4-3 and TRBJ1-1; D is ambiguous. Germline CDR1 is LGHNA and CDR2 is YSLEER. Trimming removed 0 bases at V and 1 base at J, with 12 bases between. The CDR3 length is 16 residues. CDR3 amino acids: CASSQDLASWNTEAFF. CDR3 nucleotides: TGCGCCAGCAGCCAAGATCTCGCCAGTTGGAACACTGAAGCTTTCTTT.

Note on this clone: A read error may produce the germline difference seen at one junction end. The chain uses TRBV6-2 or TRBV6-3 and TRBJ2-1; a weak D match, TRBD2 (7 bases). This CDR3 has 15 residues. Germline V lookup: CDR1 MNHEY, CDR2 SVGEGT. This chain's CDR3 is CASSWGGAENNEQFF. Written as DNA, the CDR3 is TGTGCCAGTAGTTGGGGGGGGGCGGAAAACAATGAGCAGTTCTTC.

The chain uses TRBV6-1 and TRBJ2-7, with D maybe TRBD2 (5 bases). V dropped 0 bases and J dropped 6 bases, with 9 bases sitting between them. The germline V gene has CDR1 MNHNS and CDR2 SASEGT. CDR3 length equals 13 residues. CDR3 coding DNA: TGTGCCAGCAGTGAAGCACCGGGGTTCGAGCAGTACTTC. Its protein product is CASSEAPGFEQYF.

V and J are TRBV12-3 or TRBV12-4 and TRBJ1-1; D is ambiguous. V was clipped by 5 bases and J by 6 bases, with 7 bases between them. The CDR3 spans 11 residues. The CDR3 DNA reads as TGTGCCAGCAGTCGCTGGCCTGAAGCTTTCTTT. It codes for CASSRWPEAFF.

This clone was picked up one time. The chain combines TRBV7-2 with TRBJ2-7, with 9 bases lining up with TRBD2. There are 16 residues in the CDR3. V was pared by 1 base and J by 4 bases, with 8 bases of the junction left unmatched. Germline CDR1 reads SGHTA; CDR2 reads FQGNSA. The chain's CDR3 is CASSLEGGLATYEQYF. For the CDR3, the DNA is TGTGCCAGCAGCTTAGAGGGGGGACTAGCCACGTACGAGCAGTACTTC.

The rearrangement uses TRBV9 and TRBJ2-2; TRBD2 matches at 12 bases. Trimming cost V 4 bases and J 4 bases; bases outside gene matches: 11. This CDR3 is built from 18 residues. Germline values: CDR1 SGDLS, CDR2 YYNGEE. CDR3 coding DNA: TGTGCCAGCAGCCCGAGCCCTAGCGGGGGGGCGGGCACCGGGGAGCTGTTTTTT. Protein: CASSPSPSGGAGTGELFF.

The J gene is TRBJ2-3, the V gene TRBV7-2; D remains unclear. Trimming took 3 bases from V and 7 from J, leaving 8 bases between them. Germline loops: CDR1 SGHTA, CDR2 FQGNSA. The CDR3 is 12 residues long. For the CDR3, the DNA is TGTGCCAGCAGCTTGGTCCCCAATACGCAGTATTTT. Translating gives CASSLVPNTQYF.